Below, 27 T cell receptor beta chains from the same sample are listed, as sequenced in a study of Graves' ophthalmopathy and Graves' hyperthyroidism listed by TCRdb under 2018. Sequencing relied on an Illumina HiSeq 2000. TCR beta CDR3 regions were amplified from RNA transcripts for repertoire sequencing. A first-round RT-PCR used HTBI primers with the Qiagen OneStep RT-PCR kit, followed by a second-round multiplex PCR, size selection and purification. TCRdb reanalyzed the raw reads on its own, using fastp at Q25 for trimming and MiXCR for clone calling, and kept in-frame beta chains. A single entry per CDR3 protein holds the most common genes and DNA from its merged rows. This sample gives around 1.1 million distinct CDR3 sequences in total; less than 45% of them show up just once. Around 10% of the sample comes from the top ten. Sequencing input: peripheral blood or thyroid tissue (not recorded which). All receptors derive from an adult man with Graves' hyperthyroidism.

This clonotype was found a few times. The chain combines TRBV6-5 with TRBJ1-1; D remains unclear. The length of the CDR3 is 13 residues. CDR1 and CDR2 (germline): MNHEY, SVGAGI. V shed 7 bases and J shed 6 bases, with 15 bases lying between them. CDR3 sequence (DNA): TGTGCCAGCATCCGGCAAAATAGGGCTGAAGCTTTCTTT. Translation gives CASIRQNRAEAFF.

The chain joins TRBV5-8 to TRBJ1-6, with 7 bases identical to TRBD1. CDR1 and CDR2 from the germline V gene are SGHTS and YDEGEE. The V and J ends lost 4 bases and 4 bases, in that order; junction bases with no gene match: 5. The CDR3 totals 15 residues. The CDR3 loop is CASSSTGDYNSPLHF. The CDR3 coding sequence is TGTGCCAGCAGCAGCACAGGGGATTATAATTCACCCCTCCACTTT.

In its sample, this clonotype was seen once. The chain recombines TRBV6-5 with TRBJ2-6; D not certain. Germline lookup yields CDR1 MNHEY and CDR2 SVGAGI. The ends were cut back, 4 bases at V and 1 base at J, with 11 bases in the middle. CDR3 length equals 16 residues. As DNA, the CDR3 is TGTGCCAGCAGTTTAATTTTAGGGTCTGGGGCCAACGTCCTGACTTTC. Translation: CASSLILGSGANVLTF.

In this sample, this clonotype turned up a few times. The V gene is TRBV5-1, the J gene TRBJ1-3, with a tentative D call TRBD1 (6 bases). This CDR3 has 16 residues. Germline CDR1 and CDR2: SGHRS and YFSETQ. V was clipped by 0 bases and J by 0 bases, with 10 bases between them. CDR3 protein: CASSLEAGASGNTIYF. Here the CDR3 DNA reads TGCGCCAGCAGCTTGGAGGCAGGGGCCTCTGGAAACACCATATATTTT. Together with reference TRBV5-1 and TRBJ1-3, the CDR3 gives the full variable domain: KAGVTQTPRYLIKTRGQQVTLSCSPISGHRSVSWYQQTPGQGLQFLFEYFSETQRNKGNFPGRFSGRQFSNSRSEMNVSTLELGDSALYLCASSLEAGASGNTIYFGEGSWLTVV.

Details on this clonotype: A read error is possible here, since a much larger clone lies one base away. V gene TRBV6-5 combines with J gene TRBJ1-2; D is unresolved. Germline CDR1 MNHEY, CDR2 SVGAGI. The ends were cut back, 8 bases at V and 4 bases at J, with 17 bases in the middle. The CDR3 totals 14 residues. The DNA for the CDR3 is TGTGCCAGCCAACGGGCAGATCCCTCCTATGGCTACACCTTC. Translated, it gives CASQRADPSYGYTF.

This chain connects TRBV5-1 to TRBJ2-7; D gene uncertain. Germline V gene lookup returns CDR1 SGHRS and CDR2 YFSETQ. This CDR3 comprises 16 residues. V lost 0 bases, J lost 2 bases, and 15 bases lay in between. CDR3 bases: TGCGCCAGCAGCTTGGGATCTTGGGTAATCGCCTACGAGCAGTACTTC. Residues: CASSLGSWVIAYEQYF.

The chain recombines TRBV14 with TRBJ1-6, with TRBD1 identical over 11 bases. Germline CDR1 and CDR2: SGHDN and FVKESK. Germline trimming cut 5 bases from V and 7 bases from J; bases unmatched to any gene: 4. This CDR3 spans 15 amino acids. CDR3 nucleotide sequence: TGTGCCAGCAGCAGCCGGACAGGGGGCAATTCACCCCTCCACTTT. It translates to CASSSRTGGNSPLHF.

V and J are TRBV10-2 and TRBJ2-5, with D possibly being TRBD1 or TRBD2 (5 bases each). Germline loops: CDR1 WSHSY, CDR2 SAAADI. The V and J ends lost 1 base and 1 base respectively, with 16 bases between them. The CDR3 runs to 17 residues. CDR3: CASSELWGVGAQETQYF. CDR3 nucleotides: TGCGCCAGCAGTGAGTTGTGGGGAGTTGGGGCCCAAGAGACCCAGTACTTC.

The chain employs TRBV11-2 and TRBJ2-5; TRBD1 agrees at 7 bases. The germline V gene has CDR1 SGHAT and CDR2 FQNNGV. This CDR3 is built from 15 residues. The V gene end was trimmed by 7 bases and the J gene end by 0 bases; junction bases not matched to a gene: 8. CDR3 bases: TGTGCCAGCACCTCGCCGGGACAGCACCAAGAGACCCAGTACTTC. Its protein product is CASTSPGQHQETQYF.

This clonotype showed up many times. The chain recombines TRBV9 with TRBJ1-6; D not certain. Germline V gene lookup returns CDR1 SGDLS and CDR2 YYNGEE. Trimming took 0 bases from V and 6 from J, leaving 7 bases between them. The CDR3 extends over 14 amino acids. The CDR3 DNA is TGTGCCAGCAGCGTAGCGGAGGGTAATTCACCCCTCCACTTT. This codes for CASSVAEGNSPLHF.

The V call is TRBV12-3 or TRBV12-4, the J call TRBJ1-5; the D is unclear. V was shortened by 7 bases and J by 1 base, with 14 bases between the two germline ends. The CDR3 extends over 15 amino acids. Here the CDR3 DNA reads TGTGCCAGCAACCTGGGAACGGTAAGCAATCAGCCCCAGCATTTT. Translating gives CASNLGTVSNQPQHF.

Comments on this clonotype: One end of the junction does not line up with germline, which may come from a read error. This sequence joins TRBV10-3 and TRBJ2-7, with D unclear. This CDR3 has 13 residues. CDR1 ENHRY and CDR2 SYGVKD come from the germline V gene. The CDR3 region is CASSVGPYYEQYF. The CDR3 DNA reads as TGTGCCAGCAGTGTTGGGCCTTACTACGAGCAGTACTTC.

This clonotype appeared once. The gene calls are TRBV15 and TRBJ1-3; the match to TRBD1 covers 8 bases. Germline V gene lookup returns CDR1 LNHNV and CDR2 YYDKDF (reference sequence). J was trimmed by 1 base and V by 1 base; bases with no gene match: 18. This CDR3 is 21 amino acids long. The CDR3 DNA is TGTGCCACCAGCAGAGCGGGACAGGCTATACCGGGAGGGCGATCTGGAAACACCATATATTTT. Translating it yields CATSRAGQAIPGGRSGNTIYF.

The chain is built from TRBV18 and TRBJ2-5; D might be TRBD1 (6 bases). Germline V gives CDR1 KGHSH, CDR2 LQKENI. The length of the CDR3 is 17 residues. V was pared by 0 bases and J by 0 bases, with 14 bases between. The CDR3 sequence: CASSPPGGQPYQETQYF. The CDR3 region has the DNA TGTGCCAGCTCACCACCGGGCGGACAGCCGTACCAAGAGACCCAGTACTTC.

This clonotype was counted at least ten times. The chain employs TRBV20-1 and TRBJ1-5; no reliable D call. Trimming cost V 1 base and J 3 bases, with 13 bases left between them. The CDR3 extends over 15 amino acids. Germline V CDR1 and CDR2: DFQATT, SNEGSKA (reference sequence). The CDR3 region has the DNA TGCAGTGCTAGAGTCGAGACCACCATCAATCAGCCCCAGCATTTT. Translated, it gives CSARVETTINQPQHF.

This clonotype was counted at least ten times. The genes are TRBV2 and TRBJ2-7; D is possibly TRBD1 (5 bases). This CDR3 has 14 residues. Germline lookup yields CDR1 SNHLY and CDR2 FYNNEI. Trimming removed 10 bases at V and 2 bases at J, with 18 bases between. The CDR3 loop reads CATGVDISTYEQYF. The CDR3 DNA reads as TGTGCCACAGGTGTGGACATCAGTACCTACGAGCAGTACTTC.

This chain links TRBV7-2 with TRBJ1-2, with 7 bases identical to TRBD1. V lost 6 bases, J lost 4 bases, and 11 bases stayed unmatched. The CDR3 extends over 15 amino acids. Germline CDR1 reads SGHTA; CDR2 reads FQGNSA. CDR3 in amino acids: CASSAPQGVLYGYTF. For the CDR3, the DNA is TGTGCCAGCAGTGCCCCCCAGGGGGTGCTCTATGGCTACACCTTC.

The rearrangement joins TRBV12-3 or TRBV12-4 to TRBJ2-5; D perhaps matches TRBD1 (6 bases). The V end lost 2 bases, the J end lost 2 bases, and 24 bases lay between the germline ends. The CDR3 sequence is 19 residues long. CDR3: CASSLSLLAVGDKQETQYF. The DNA for the CDR3 is TGTGCCAGCAGTTTAAGTCTGCTGGCTGTGGGGGACAAACAAGAGACCCAGTACTTC.

There are many counts of this clonotype. V is TRBV25-1 and J is TRBJ2-5; D gene unclear. V shed 2 bases and J shed 5 bases, with 6 bases lying between them. Looked up from germline, CDR1 is MGHDK and CDR2 is SYGVNS. CDR3 length: 12 amino acids. This chain's CDR3 is CASSERPETQYF. The CDR3 DNA reads TGTGCCAGCAGTGAAAGACCGGAGACCCAGTACTTC.

This clonotype has a count of ten or more. V is TRBV2 and J is TRBJ1-5; D is ambiguous. The CDR3 is 14 amino acids. The germline gives CDR1 SNHLY, CDR2 FYNNEI. V lost 3 bases, J lost 4 bases, and 10 bases lay in between. CDR3 in DNA: TGTGCCAGCAGTGAGCAGGTTAATAATCAGCCCCAGCATTTT. As protein: CASSEQVNNQPQHF.

About this clonotype itself: At one of its ends the junction is not consistent with the germline gene, which may arise from a read error. The V and J genes are TRBV14 and TRBJ2-7; D remains ambiguous. The CDR3 is made up of 14 amino acids. CDR1 and CDR2 (germline): SGHDN, FVKESK. CDR3 DNA: TGTGCCAGCAGCGTAGCAGAGCGCAGCACCCCCCTTAACTTC. It is translated as CASSVAERSTPLNF. Together with reference TRBV14 and TRBJ2-7, the CDR3 gives the full variable domain: EAGVTQFPSHSVIEKGQTVTLRCDPISGHDNLYWYRRVMGKEIKFLLHFVKESKQDESGMPNNRFLAERTGGTYSTLKVQPAELEDSGVYFCASSVAERSTPLNFGPGTRLTVT.

For this clonotype: The germline gene is not matched at one end of the junction; a read error may be the cause. The rearrangement uses TRBV6-5 and TRBJ2-7; D not certain. This CDR3 is 14 amino acids long. Germline V gene lookup returns CDR1 MNHEY and CDR2 SVGAGI. The CDR3 sequence is CASSYGSAPYGQYF. The CDR3, as DNA: TGTGCCAGCAGTTACGGATCGGCTCCCTACGGGCAGTACTTC.

This clonotype was seen ten or more times. CDR3 DNA sequence: TGTGCCAGCAGCTTAGACACCTGGAACACTGAAGCTTTCTTT. Amino acids: CASSLDTWNTEAFF. The chain combines TRBV7-9 with TRBJ1-1; D gene ambiguous. CDR3 size: 14 residues. Germline CDR1 and CDR2: SEHNR and FQNEAQ (reference sequence). Trimming removed 1 base at V and 1 base at J, with 7 bases between.

This clonotype was observed a few times. The chain has TRBV7-8 and TRBJ1-6; perhaps TRBD1 as D (6 bases). Deletions cut 5 bases from V and 10 bases from J, with 9 bases between. Per the germline V gene, CDR1 is SGHVS and CDR2 is FQNEAQ. The CDR3 consists of 12 residues. The CDR3 nucleotides are TGTGCCAGCAGCCAGGGGAGGTCACCCCTCCACTTT. As protein: CASSQGRSPLHF. Combining the CDR3 with reference TRBV7-8 and TRBJ1-6 gives the whole variable domain GAGVSQSPRYKVAKRGQDVALRCDPISGHVSLFWYQQALGQGPEFLTYFQNEAQLDKSGLPSDRFFAERPEGSVSTLKIQRTQQEDSAVYLCASSQGRSPLHFGNGTRLTVT.

This chain links TRBV9 with TRBJ2-7; the match to TRBD2 covers 11 bases. Germline V lookup: CDR1 SGDLS, CDR2 YYNGEE. The CDR3 extends over 16 amino acids. Trimming at V came to 4 bases and at J to 5 bases, leaving 11 bases not matched to a gene. CDR3 amino acids: CASSSRGSGRANEQYF. The CDR3 DNA follows: TGTGCCAGCAGCTCCCGGGGTAGCGGGAGGGCCAACGAGCAGTACTTC. Full variable domain (outside the CDR3, taken from reference TRBV9 and TRBJ2-7): DSGVTQTPKHLITATGQRVTLRCSPRSGDLSVYWYQQSLDQGLQFLIQYYNGEERAKGNILERFSAQQFPDLHSELNLSSLELGDSALYFCASSSRGSGRANEQYFGPGTRLTVT.

The table lists this clonotype with many counts. V and J are TRBV19 and TRBJ1-2; D not certain. This CDR3 comprises 15 residues. V was shortened by 5 bases and J by 0 bases, with 13 bases between the two germline ends. Per germline, CDR1 LNHDA and CDR2 SQIVND (reference sequence). The CDR3 nucleotides read TGTGCCAGTAGTCGCCCGGGCAGGACTAACTATGGCTACACCTTC. This codes for CASSRPGRTNYGYTF.

This clonotype was seen only a few times. The V call is TRBV20-1, the J call TRBJ1-3; TRBD1 might be the D (5 bases). Germline CDR1 DFQATT, CDR2 SNEGSKA (reference sequence). The ends were cut back, 4 bases at V and 2 bases at J, with 9 bases in the middle. There are 13 residues in the CDR3. The CDR3 protein is CSANRGTGNTIYF. The CDR3 DNA reads as TGCAGTGCTAATCGGGGGACTGGAAACACCATATATTTT.